Listed here are 30 T cell receptor beta chains from one sample, sequenced in a study of neurological immune-mediated disorders. Using its own MiXCR run on the 5' RACE reads, TCRdb lists one record per CDR3 protein. The table includes 53,000 or so distinct CDR3 sequences, roughly 13% detected once. Sequencing input: PBMCs. The origin of the receptors is a woman aged 60-75 years with HTLV-1-associated myelopathy (HAM/TSP).

This clonotype was counted ten times or more. The chain is built from TRBV11-2 and TRBJ1-1; D gene ambiguous. Germline-derived CDR1 and CDR2 are SGHAT and FQNNGV. CDR3 length: 14 amino acids. Between the trimmed V and J ends, which lost 5 bases and 0 bases, there was a span of 10 bases. CDR3 sequence: CASSPLGMNTEAFF. The DNA for the CDR3 is TGTGCCAGCAGCCCATTGGGGATGAACACTGAAGCTTTCTTT.

There are many counts of this clonotype. The chain couples TRBV28 to TRBJ2-5; 15 bases map to TRBD2. The CDR3 spans 17 residues. The junction had 8 bases not matched to a gene; V was cut back by 4 bases and J by 5 bases. The germline gives CDR1 MDHEN, CDR2 SYDVKM. The CDR3 DNA reads TGTGCCAGCAGTTCCGGACTAGCGGGAGGGCCGCGGGAGACCCAGTACTTC. This codes for CASSSGLAGGPRETQYF.

This clonotype was recorded many times. This sequence joins TRBV7-2 and TRBJ2-3; 15 bases are a match to TRBD2. J lost 4 bases, V lost 5 bases, and 10 bases had no gene match. CDR1 and CDR2 from the germline V gene are SGHTA and FQGNSA. The CDR3 consists of 18 residues. The CDR3, as DNA: TGTGCCAGCAGCCGGACTAGCGGGAGGGCCGTAGGTCCAGATACGCAGTATTTT. Amino acid sequence: CASSRTSGRAVGPDTQYF.

The CDR3 region is CASRNLRAAEQFF. CDR3 in DNA: TGTGCCAGTAGGAACTTGAGGGCGGCTGAGCAGTTCTTC. This rearrangement joins TRBV19 to TRBJ2-1, with D maybe TRBD2 (5 bases). Between the trimmed V and J ends, which lost 6 bases and 9 bases, there was a span of 15 bases. The germline V gene encodes CDR1 LNHDA and CDR2 SQIVND (reference sequence). The CDR3 covers 13 residues.

This clonotype has ten or more counts. J is TRBJ1-2 and V is TRBV29-1; possible D gene TRBD1, 5 bases. This CDR3 contains 14 residues. Trimming shortened V by 3 bases and J by 6 bases, and 17 bases separated the two germline ends. Germline CDR1 reads SQVTM; CDR2 reads ANQGSEA. Written as DNA, the CDR3 is TGCAGCGTTGAGTTGCAGGGCCTAGTCGATGGCTACACCTTC. It specifies CSVELQGLVDGYTF.

This clonotype was seen many times. The genes are TRBV5-6 and TRBJ1-1; D not certain. CDR1 and CDR2 (germline): SGHDT, YYEEEE. This CDR3 is 15 amino acids long. Deletions cut 0 bases from V and 2 bases from J, with 11 bases between. The CDR3 protein is CASSLGWVGNTEAFF. The CDR3 DNA sequence: TGTGCCAGCAGCTTGGGGTGGGTCGGAAACACTGAAGCTTTCTTT.

The table lists this clonotype with a few counts. The CDR3 protein is CASSRPGSGETQYF. The CDR3 DNA follows: TGCGCCAGCAGCCGCCCAGGGTCGGGGGAGACCCAGTACTTC. This rearrangement joins TRBV5-1 to TRBJ2-5; D is possibly TRBD1 or TRBD2 (5 bases each). The germline gives CDR1 SGHRS, CDR2 YFSETQ. This CDR3 comprises 14 residues. The V end was cut by 4 bases, the J end by 5 bases, with 15 bases between.

This clonotype came up many times. The V call is TRBV20-1, the J call TRBJ2-1, with 7 bases matching TRBD1. The germline gives CDR1 DFQATT, CDR2 SNEGSKA (reference sequence). With 3 bases clipped from V and 7 bases from J, the junction kept 9 bases outside the gene matches. This CDR3 has 14 amino acids. CDR3 nucleotide sequence: TGCAGTGCTAGCCGGACAGGTGGCTTTAATGAGCAGTTCTTC. Amino acids: CSASRTGGFNEQFF.

This clonotype was seen ten or more times. V is TRBV5-1 and J is TRBJ1-1, with D possibly being TRBD1 (6 bases). This CDR3 has 15 amino acids. Germline V gene data show CDR1 as SGHRS and CDR2 as YFSETQ. V lost 4 bases and J lost 4, with 17 bases in between. The DNA for the CDR3 is TGCGCCAGCAGCATGACACAGGGACGGAGCACTGAAGCTTTCTTT. Encoded protein: CASSMTQGRSTEAFF.

This clonotype was recorded only once. A read error may produce the germline difference seen at one junction end. This chain uses TRBV29-1 with TRBJ1-1; no firm D call. Germline CDR1 SQVTM, CDR2 ANQGSEA. The CDR3 is 13 residues long. The CDR3 here is CSVLGQRNAEAFF. The CDR3 DNA sequence: TGCAGCGTCCTCGGCCAGAGGAACGCTGAAGCTTTCTTT.

In the case of this clonotype: Sequence at one end of the junction differs from germline and may be a read error. The chain employs TRBV6-5 and TRBJ1-5, with D perhaps matching TRBD1 (5 bases). There are 15 residues in the CDR3. Germline V gene data show CDR1 as MNHEY and CDR2 as SVGAGI. The CDR3 reads CASSYSRGNNQSQHF. In DNA form, the CDR3 reads TGTGCCAGCAGTTACTCACGGGGGAACAATCAGTCCCAGCATTTT.

Many counts were recorded for this clonotype. The chain combines TRBV6-5 with TRBJ2-1; 14 positions agree with TRBD2. J lost 6 bases, V lost 2 bases, and 6 bases had no gene match. The CDR3 length is 17 residues. Germline values: CDR1 MNHEY, CDR2 SVGAGI. The CDR3 sequence is CASSYGSGLAGVNEQFF. For the CDR3, the DNA is TGTGCCAGCAGTTACGGGTCGGGACTAGCGGGAGTCAATGAGCAGTTCTTC.

Of note for this clonotype: Compared with germline, one end of the junction differs, possibly owing to a read error. The rearrangement links TRBV9 to TRBJ2-7, with D perhaps matching TRBD2 (5 bases). Germline V CDR1 and CDR2: SGDLS, YYNGEE. This CDR3 contains 13 residues. CDR3 DNA sequence: TGTGACAGCAGCCCGGGAAACTCCTACGAGCAGTACTTC. Amino acid sequence: CDSSPGNSYEQYF.

With respect to this clonotype: A much larger clone sits a single nucleotide away, making a read error possible. J is TRBJ2-5 and V is TRBV12-3 or TRBV12-4, with 9 nucleotides matching TRBD2. The CDR3 sequence is 19 residues long. J was trimmed by 4 bases and V by 0 bases; bases with no gene match: 15. The CDR3 coding sequence is TGTGCCAGCAGTTTAGCGACAGCCCTAGCGGGAAGGATGGGAGAGACCCAGTACTTC. The encoded protein is CASSLATALAGRMGETQYF.

This clonotype was seen repeatedly, ten times or more. The chain is built from TRBV5-5 and TRBJ2-1; 9 bases map to TRBD1. J lost 4 bases, V lost 0 bases, and 5 bases had no gene match. The CDR3 is 16 residues long. Germline values: CDR1 SGHKS, CDR2 YYEKEE (reference sequence). The CDR3 nucleotides are TGTGCCAGCAGCTTGGGAGACAGGGGGAGTTACAATGAGCAGTTCTTC. Protein sequence: CASSLGDRGSYNEQFF.

This clonotype occurred many times. The J gene is TRBJ2-1, the V gene TRBV6-2 or TRBV6-3; a possible D gene is TRBD2 (6 bases). Trimming stripped 4 bases from V and 9 bases from J, with 10 bases between. The germline CDR1 and CDR2 sequences are MNHEY and SVGEGT. The CDR3 runs 12 residues. CDR3 in DNA: TGTGCCAGCAGTTTGCGCGGGACTGAGCAGTTCTTC. Translating it yields CASSLRGTEQFF.

This clonotype was counted at least ten times. This rearrangement joins TRBV12-3 or TRBV12-4 to TRBJ2-5; D gene uncertain. This CDR3 comprises 12 residues. V shed 5 bases and J shed 5 bases, with 9 bases lying between them. The CDR3 sequence is CASSKFGETQYF. The CDR3 region has the DNA TGTGCCAGCAGTAAATTTGGGGAGACCCAGTACTTC.

This clonotype occurred many times. This rearrangement joins TRBV29-1 to TRBJ2-6, with TRBD1 identical over 11 bases. With V trimmed by 4 bases and J by 4 bases, 12 bases remained unmatched. This CDR3 is built from 18 residues. CDR1 SQVTM and CDR2 ANQGSEA come from the germline V gene. The CDR3 spells CSVGDHGTGGSGANVLTF. In DNA form, the CDR3 reads TGCAGCGTTGGGGACCATGGGACAGGGGGTTCAGGGGCCAACGTCCTGACTTTC.

This clonotype was counted many times. V and J are TRBV10-3 and TRBJ2-2; D gene ambiguous. V lost 3 bases, J lost 6 bases, and 14 bases lay in between. There are 15 residues in the CDR3. Germline CDR1 and CDR2: ENHRY and SYGVKD. CDR3 loop: CAISEKLSSPGELFF. CDR3 DNA sequence: TGTGCCATCAGTGAAAAATTGTCGAGTCCCGGGGAGCTGTTTTTT.

The table lists this clonotype with many counts. The chain carries TRBV28 and TRBJ2-1; 13 positions match TRBD2. The CDR3 runs to 15 residues. The V gene's germline CDR1 is MDHEN and CDR2 SYDVKM. V dropped 6 bases and J dropped 9; count of bases not matched to a gene: 8. CDR3 nucleotide sequence: TGTGCCAGCAGGACCGGGACTAGCGGGATTAGTGAGCAGTTCTTC. Translated, it gives CASRTGTSGISEQFF.

The CDR3 here is CASRKLAGYNEQFF. The CDR3 nucleotides read TGCGCCAGCAGGAAACTAGCGGGGTACAATGAGCAGTTCTTC. The V gene is TRBV5-1, the J gene TRBJ2-1; 10 nucleotides align to TRBD2. The length of the CDR3 is 14 residues. J gave up 4 bases and V 5 bases, and 3 bases lay outside the gene matches. Germline loops: CDR1 SGHRS, CDR2 YFSETQ.

The sample holds many counts of this clonotype. The chain joins TRBV20-1 to TRBJ2-5; no clear D gene. The CDR3 extends over 14 amino acids. The germline V and J ends were trimmed by 3 bases and 2 bases, with 13 bases remaining between them. Germline V lookup: CDR1 DFQATT, CDR2 SNEGSKA (reference sequence). The CDR3 protein is CSASGSLLQETQYF. CDR3 nucleotides: TGCAGTGCTAGCGGCAGCCTACTACAAGAGACCCAGTACTTC.

This clonotype came up many times. This rearrangement joins TRBV5-6 to TRBJ2-1; tentatively, D is TRBD2 (5 bases). The V and J ends lost 2 bases and 9 bases respectively, with 6 bases between them. CDR1 and CDR2 from the germline V gene are SGHDT and YYEEEE. This CDR3 contains 11 residues. CDR3 amino acids: CASSLEGEQFF. In DNA form, the CDR3 reads TGTGCCAGCAGCTTAGAGGGTGAGCAGTTCTTC.

The V and J genes are TRBV6-5 and TRBJ1-2; tentatively, D is TRBD1 (5 bases). CDR3 length equals 15 residues. Germline V gene sequence: CDR1 MNHEY, CDR2 SVGAGI. The V end was cut by 2 bases, the J end by 0 bases, with 10 bases between. The CDR3 nucleotides read TGTGCCAGCAGTTACGGGGGAACCCCTAACTATGGCTACACCTTC. Its protein is CASSYGGTPNYGYTF.

This clonotype was observed at least ten times. The chain combines TRBV20-1 with TRBJ2-3, with 9 nucleotides matching TRBD2. This CDR3 is built from 15 residues. CDR1 is DFQATT and CDR2 is SNEGSKA in the germline V gene (reference sequence). Trimming at V came to 3 bases and at J to 4 bases, leaving 8 bases not matched to a gene. CDR3 nucleotides: TGCAGTGCTAGTATCATAGCGGGAGCCCCAGATACGCAGTATTTT. Protein sequence: CSASIIAGAPDTQYF.

At least ten counts were recorded for this clonotype. The J gene is TRBJ2-1, the V gene TRBV20-1, with D perhaps given as TRBD1 or TRBD2 (5 bases each). Trimming removed 6 bases at V and 0 bases at J, with 15 bases between. Germline CDR1 DFQATT, CDR2 SNEGSKA (reference sequence). The CDR3 is 15 residues long. CDR3 sequence reads: CSAMGPRSSYNEQFF. The CDR3 region has the DNA TGCAGTGCAATGGGACCCCGGAGCTCCTACAATGAGCAGTTCTTC.

This clonotype has a count of ten or more. The rearrangement uses TRBV5-1 and TRBJ2-7, with 8 bases fitting TRBD1. Germline CDR1 SGHRS, CDR2 YFSETQ. After removal of 1 base from V and 7 bases from J, the junction contained 10 bases not matched to a gene. The CDR3 covers 15 residues. CDR3: CASSLMTGVPREQYF. The CDR3 nucleotides are TGCGCCAGCAGCTTGATGACAGGGGTTCCTCGGGAGCAGTACTTC.

The table lists this clonotype with many counts. This chain joins TRBV5-1 and TRBJ1-1; 8 nucleotides line up with TRBD1. This CDR3 is built from 14 residues. V lost 5 bases, J lost 5 bases, and 8 bases stayed unmatched. Looked up from germline, CDR1 is SGHRS and CDR2 is YFSETQ. The CDR3 is CASRPQGARTEAFF. Written as DNA, the CDR3 is TGCGCCAGCAGACCTCAGGGGGCGCGAACTGAAGCTTTCTTT.

This clonotype has at least ten counts. The chain is built from TRBV3-1 and TRBJ2-1; unclear D gene. With 1 base removed from V and 6 bases from J, the gap between germline ends came to 7 bases. Germline CDR1 LGHDT, CDR2 YNNKEL (reference sequence). CDR3 size: 13 residues. The chain's CDR3 is CASSQGLVNEQFF. DNA of the CDR3: TGTGCCAGCAGCCAAGGGCTAGTCAATGAGCAGTTCTTC.

A few counts support this clonotype. This chain links TRBV7-9 with TRBJ2-5, with a tentative D call TRBD1 (6 bases). The V end was cut by 5 bases, the J end by 2 bases, with 15 bases between. The CDR3 has 15 amino acids. The germline CDR1 and CDR2 sequences are SEHNR and FQNEAQ (reference sequence). The CDR3 loop reads CASSPLGDTQETQYF. The CDR3 bases are TGTGCCAGCAGCCCCTTGGGGGACACTCAAGAGACCCAGTACTTC. Combining the CDR3 with reference TRBV7-9 and TRBJ2-5 gives the whole variable domain DTGVSQNPRHKITKRGQNVTFRCDPISEHNRLYWYRQTLGQGPEFLTYFQNEAQLEKSRLLSDRFSAERPKGSFSTLEIQRTEQGDSAMYLCASSPLGDTQETQYFGPGTRLLVL.